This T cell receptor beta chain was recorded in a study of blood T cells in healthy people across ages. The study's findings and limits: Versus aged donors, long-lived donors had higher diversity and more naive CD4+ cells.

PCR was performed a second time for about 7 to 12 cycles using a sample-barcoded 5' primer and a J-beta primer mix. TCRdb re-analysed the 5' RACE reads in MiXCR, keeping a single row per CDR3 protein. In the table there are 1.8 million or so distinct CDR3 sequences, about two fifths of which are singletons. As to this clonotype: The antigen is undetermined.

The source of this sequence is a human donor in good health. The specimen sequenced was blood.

The DNA of the CDR3 is TGTGCCAGCAGTTTCGGGGCGGGGGGCGGTGTTGAGCAGTTCTTC. It is translated as CASSFGAGGGVEQFF. The chain uses TRBV27 and TRBJ2-1; the match to TRBD2 covers 8 bases. The germline CDR1 and CDR2 sequences are MNHEY and SMNVEV (reference sequence). The CDR3 has 15 amino acids. J gave up 9 bases and V 3 bases, and 10 bases lay outside the gene matches.